What follows describes a single T cell receptor beta chain. Its target is not known. Its ends do not fully match the called genes, so a read error is possible. Data came from immunoSEQ multiplex PCR; TCRdb stores just in-frame clones and leaves some out. In the table there are some 150,000 clones, about 93% of which are singletons. The data originate from a study of OX40 agonist ivuxolimab in advanced cancers. At the level of the study: The patients got ivuxolimab, which is an agonistic anti-OX40 (CD134) antibody. Across the patients, intravenous ivuxolimab was delivered every 2 weeks at 0.01 to 10 mg/kg.

Study-level points and caveats: Averaged across samples, CD8+ T cells carried more expanded clones than CD4+ did.

CDR1 is SGHTA, CDR2 FQGNSA, per germline. The CDR3 covers 12 residues. The J gene is TRBJ1-5, the V gene TRBV7-2; weak D call: TRBD1 (5 bases). The sample here was CD4+ or CD8+ T cells sorted from blood, taken in a trial of the OX40 agonist ivuxolimab. This sequence was found in an adult with an advanced solid tumor such as melanoma, head and neck, liver or kidney cancer. This CDR3 reads CASSLFGAPQFF. The CDR3 DNA sequence: TGTGCCAGCAGCTTATTTGGGGCCCCCCAATTTTTT.